Presented here are 21 T cell receptor beta chains from one specimen sequenced in a study of regulatory and conventional T cells in RAG deficiency. Blood CD4+ CD25-low CD127-high conventional T cells supplied the genomic DNA template. Profiled with immunoSEQ multiplex PCR; TCRdb holds only in-frame clones, not every one. The sample includes 8,000 to 10,000 clones, around 94% of them seen just once. Sequencing input: CD4+ effector T cells sorted from blood. These receptors all stem from a human donor with RAG deficiency presenting as severe combined immunodeficiency.

This sequence joins TRBV11-2 and TRBJ2-2; D gene ambiguous. The CDR3 spans 13 residues. CDR1 and CDR2 from the germline V gene are SGHAT and FQNNGV. V lost 3 bases and J lost 5, with 7 bases in between. In DNA form, the CDR3 reads TGTGCCAGCAGCTTTGGGGAAACCGGGGAGCTGTTTTTT. Its protein product is CASSFGETGELFF.

The chain combines TRBV19 with TRBJ2-3; 7 positions agree with TRBD1. The CDR3 is 14 amino acids. J gave up 1 base and V 4 bases, and 2 bases lay outside the gene matches. The germline CDR1 and CDR2 sequences are LNHDA and SQIVND (reference sequence). The DNA for the CDR3 is TGTGCCAGTAGTAAAGGACAGGGCACAGATACGCAGTATTTT. Translation: CASSKGQGTDTQYF.

The genes are TRBV15 and TRBJ2-3; no definite D call. V was clipped by 6 bases and J by 2 bases, with 9 bases between them. This CDR3 spans 13 amino acids. CDR1 is LNHNV, CDR2 YYDKDF, per germline (reference sequence). For the CDR3, the DNA is TGTGCCACCAGGGTCTTTCCCACAGATACGCAGTATTTT. It yields the protein CATRVFPTDTQYF.

This clone was seen a few times. V and J are TRBV7-2 and TRBJ1-2, with 7 bases matching TRBD1. The ends lost 5 bases at V and 5 bases at J; junction bases unmatched: 11. Germline loops: CDR1 SGHTA, CDR2 FQGNSA. The CDR3 contains 15 residues. The CDR3 spells CASSTPPGTAYGYTF. The CDR3, as DNA: TGTGCCAGCAGCACTCCCCCAGGGACAGCTTATGGCTACACCTTC.

The chain carries TRBV2 and TRBJ2-7; D is unclear. This CDR3 has 13 residues. Germline V lookup: CDR1 SNHLY, CDR2 FYNNEI. The V end lost 7 bases, the J end lost 5 bases, and 15 bases lay between the germline ends. The CDR3 loop reads CASTPMQTHEQYF. CDR3 in DNA: TGTGCCAGCACGCCTATGCAAACCCACGAGCAGTACTTC.

The gene calls are TRBV4-2 and TRBJ2-2; 7 bases map to TRBD1. The germline V gene has CDR1 LGHNA and CDR2 YNFKEQ. The CDR3 spans 14 residues. V shed 4 bases and J 7 bases; nucleotides not matched to a gene: 6. The CDR3 region is CASSLQGIGGELFF. The CDR3 coding sequence is TGTGCCAGCAGCCTACAGGGGATAGGCGGGGAGCTGTTTTTT.

The chain has TRBV11-2 and TRBJ1-1; tentatively, D is TRBD1 (6 bases). The CDR3 runs to 14 residues. The V gene's germline CDR1 is SGHAT and CDR2 FQNNGV. The germline V and J ends were trimmed by 5 bases and 1 base, with 11 bases remaining between them. DNA of the CDR3: TGTGCCAGCAGCAACAGGGTAGGGAACACTGAAGCTTTCTTT. Protein: CASSNRVGNTEAFF.

This sequence joins TRBV11-2 and TRBJ2-1; a weak D match, TRBD1 (7 bases). Looked up from germline, CDR1 is SGHAT and CDR2 is FQNNGV. The ends were cut back, 4 bases at V and 2 bases at J, with 12 bases in the middle. This CDR3 is 15 amino acids long. The CDR3, as DNA: TGTGCCAGCAGCTCAGGCGGGACAGCCTACAATGAGCAGTTCTTC. Amino acid sequence: CASSSGGTAYNEQFF.

The chain couples TRBV6-5 to TRBJ1-1, with D perhaps TRBD1 (6 bases). V lost 6 bases and J lost 1, with 15 bases in between. This CDR3 comprises 15 residues. Germline V gives CDR1 MNHEY, CDR2 SVGAGI. The CDR3 nucleotides read TGTGCCAGCAGATTTATGGGACACCCGAACACTGAAGCTTTCTTT. This gives the protein CASRFMGHPNTEAFF.

The CDR3: CASSERQITGELFF. Written as DNA, the CDR3 is TGTGCCAGCAGCGAGCGTCAAATCACCGGGGAGCTGTTTTTT. The rearrangement uses TRBV9 and TRBJ2-2; D is ambiguous. This CDR3 contains 14 residues. From germline, CDR1 is SGDLS and CDR2 YYNGEE. Trimming took 3 bases from V and 4 from J, leaving 10 bases between them.

J is TRBJ1-1 and V is TRBV5-1; TRBD1 is a possible D gene (5 bases). CDR1 is SGHRS and CDR2 is YFSETQ in the germline V gene. V was trimmed by 3 bases and J by 5 bases, leaving 11 bases between them. The CDR3 contains 13 residues. CDR3 in DNA: TGCGCCAGCAGCTCTCTTGGGGGGACTGAAGCTTTCTTT. The encoded protein is CASSSLGGTEAFF.

The rearrangement uses TRBV11-3 and TRBJ2-5; D might be TRBD1 (5 bases). CDR1 is SGHNT, CDR2 YENEEA, per germline. The CDR3 runs to 13 residues. Trimming took off 3 bases at V and 1 base at J, with 6 bases between the two ends. Here the CDR3 reads CASSLGPQETQYF. CDR3 nucleotides: TGTGCCAGCAGCTTGGGGCCCCAAGAGACCCAGTACTTC.

The chain combines TRBV4-1 with TRBJ2-3; TRBD2 is a possible D gene (5 bases). The germline gives CDR1 MGHRA, CDR2 YSYEKL. The CDR3 has 11 residues. V was pared by 5 bases and J by 11 bases, with 11 bases between. Written as DNA, the CDR3 is TGCGCCAGCAGCGTCGCTAGCAGGCAGTATTTT. Protein product: CASSVASRQYF.

The gene calls are TRBV7-2 and TRBJ2-5; D gene unclear. V lost 0 bases and J 0 bases, leaving 5 bases between the germline ends. The germline CDR1 and CDR2 sequences are SGHTA and FQGNSA. CDR3 size: 14 residues. The CDR3 DNA sequence: TGTGCCAGCAGCTTAGCACGGAACCAAGAGACCCAGTACTTC. Translated, it gives CASSLARNQETQYF.

This clone appeared a single time. Other DNA sequences in the same sample also yield this CDR3. The J gene is TRBJ2-3, the V gene TRBV6-5, with 10 positions matching TRBD1. Looked up from germline, CDR1 is MNHEY and CDR2 is SVGAGI. The CDR3 has 15 residues. The J segment lost 3 bases and the V segment lost 0 bases, leaving 0 bases of the junction unmatched. Here the CDR3 reads CASSYSGQGTDTQYF. The DNA for the CDR3 is TGTGCCAGCAGTTACTCGGGACAGGGGACAGATACGCAGTATTTT.

The V gene is TRBV2, the J gene TRBJ1-1; D remains ambiguous. CDR1 and CDR2 (germline): SNHLY, FYNNEI. Trimming pared 5 bases from V and 0 bases from J, leaving 7 bases between. The CDR3 covers 13 residues. CDR3 sequence reads: CASSRWVNTEAFF. CDR3 nucleotides: TGTGCCAGCAGTCGATGGGTGAACACTGAAGCTTTCTTT.

The chain is built from TRBV5-1 and TRBJ2-1, with no clear D. The CDR3 has 15 amino acids. Looked up from germline, CDR1 is SGHRS and CDR2 is YFSETQ. V was clipped by 0 bases and J by 0 bases, with 7 bases between them. The CDR3 spells CASSLGRSSYNEQFF. CDR3 in DNA: TGCGCCAGCAGCTTGGGACGGAGCTCCTACAATGAGCAGTTCTTC.

The chain couples TRBV5-6 to TRBJ2-3; D call uncertain. Per germline, CDR1 SGHDT and CDR2 YYEEEE. Between the trimmed V and J ends, which lost 2 bases and 0 bases, there was a span of 10 bases. The CDR3 runs to 15 residues. CDR3 amino acids: CASSLQLSSTDTQYF. DNA for the CDR3: TGTGCCAGCAGCTTACAGCTCTCTAGCACAGATACGCAGTATTTT.

The table lists this clone with a count of one. The gene calls are TRBV6-5 and TRBJ1-3; D ambiguous. The germline V gene has CDR1 MNHEY and CDR2 SVGAGI. With 6 bases removed from V and 1 base from J, the gap between germline ends came to 10 bases. The CDR3 spans 14 residues. CDR3 DNA sequence: TGTGCCAGCAGCGCCCGCGTTTCTGGAAACACCATATATTTT. Translation: CASSARVSGNTIYF.

This clone was seen a few times. This sequence joins TRBV18 and TRBJ1-4, with D hard to call. Germline V lookup: CDR1 KGHSH, CDR2 LQKENI. CDR3 length equals 16 residues. Trimming removed 1 base from V and 0 bases from J, with 9 bases in between. The CDR3 reads CASSPLPGATNEKLFF. The CDR3 DNA is TGTGCCAGCTCACCACTACCCGGCGCAACTAATGAAAAACTGTTTTTT.

This chain joins TRBV9 and TRBJ2-3, with D possibly being TRBD1 or TRBD2 (8 bases each). Germline V gene data show CDR1 as SGDLS and CDR2 as YYNGEE. The CDR3 loop spans 23 amino acids. The V gene lost 4 bases and the J gene lost 4 bases, with 40 bases spanning the gap. CDR3 DNA sequence: TGTGCCAGCAGCACCGGGGACAGGCAGTGGGGACTTGGAAGCGGGAGAGTGGCAGATACGCAGTATTTT. Residues: CASSTGDRQWGLGSGRVADTQYF.